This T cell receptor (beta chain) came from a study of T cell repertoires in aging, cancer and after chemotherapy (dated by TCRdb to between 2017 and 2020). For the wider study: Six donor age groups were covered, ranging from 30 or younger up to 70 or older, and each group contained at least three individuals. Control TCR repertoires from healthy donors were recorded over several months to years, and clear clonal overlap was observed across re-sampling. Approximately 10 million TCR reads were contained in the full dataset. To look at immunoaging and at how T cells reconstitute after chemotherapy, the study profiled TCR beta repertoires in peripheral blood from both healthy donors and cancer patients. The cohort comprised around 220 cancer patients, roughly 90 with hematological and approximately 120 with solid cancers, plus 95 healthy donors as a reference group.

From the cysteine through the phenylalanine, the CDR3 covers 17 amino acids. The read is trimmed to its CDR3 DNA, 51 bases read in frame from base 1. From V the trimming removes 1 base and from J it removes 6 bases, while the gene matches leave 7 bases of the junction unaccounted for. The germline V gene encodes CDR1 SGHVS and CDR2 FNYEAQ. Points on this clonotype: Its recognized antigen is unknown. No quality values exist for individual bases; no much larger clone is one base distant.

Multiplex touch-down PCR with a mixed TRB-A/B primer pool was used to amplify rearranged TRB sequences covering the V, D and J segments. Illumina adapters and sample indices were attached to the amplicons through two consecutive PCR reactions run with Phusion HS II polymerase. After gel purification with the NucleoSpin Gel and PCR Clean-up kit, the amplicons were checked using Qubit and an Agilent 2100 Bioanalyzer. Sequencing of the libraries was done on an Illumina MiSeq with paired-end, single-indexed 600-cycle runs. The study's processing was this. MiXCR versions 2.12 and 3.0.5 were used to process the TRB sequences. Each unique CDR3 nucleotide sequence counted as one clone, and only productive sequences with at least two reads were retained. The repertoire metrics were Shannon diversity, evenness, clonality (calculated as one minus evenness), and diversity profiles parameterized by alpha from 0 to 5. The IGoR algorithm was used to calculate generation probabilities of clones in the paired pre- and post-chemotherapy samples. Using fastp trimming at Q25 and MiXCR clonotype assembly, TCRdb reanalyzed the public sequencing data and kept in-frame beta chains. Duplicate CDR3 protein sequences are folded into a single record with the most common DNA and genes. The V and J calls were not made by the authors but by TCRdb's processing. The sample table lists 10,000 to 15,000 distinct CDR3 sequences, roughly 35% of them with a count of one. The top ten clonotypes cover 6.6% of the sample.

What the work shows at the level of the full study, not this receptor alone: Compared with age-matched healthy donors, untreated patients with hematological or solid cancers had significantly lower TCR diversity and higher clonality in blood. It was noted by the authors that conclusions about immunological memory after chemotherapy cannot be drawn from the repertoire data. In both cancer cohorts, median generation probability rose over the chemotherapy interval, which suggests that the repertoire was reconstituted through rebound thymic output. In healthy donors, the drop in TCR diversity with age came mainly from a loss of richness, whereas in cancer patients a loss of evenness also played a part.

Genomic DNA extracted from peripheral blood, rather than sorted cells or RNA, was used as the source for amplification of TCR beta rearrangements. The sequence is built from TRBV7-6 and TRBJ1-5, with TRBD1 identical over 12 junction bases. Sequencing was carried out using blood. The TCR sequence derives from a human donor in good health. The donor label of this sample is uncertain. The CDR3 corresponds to CASSLGGQGAPGQPQHF. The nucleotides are TGTGCCAGCAGCTTAGGGGGACAGGGGGCCCCTGGTCAGCCCCAGCATTTT. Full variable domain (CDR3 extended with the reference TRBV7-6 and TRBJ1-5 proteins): GAGVSQSPRYKVTKRGQDVALRCDPISGHVSLYWYRQALGQGPEFLTYFNYEAQQDKSGLPNDRFSAERPEGSISTLTIQRTEQRDSAMYRCASSLGGQGAPGQPQHFGDGTRLSIL.